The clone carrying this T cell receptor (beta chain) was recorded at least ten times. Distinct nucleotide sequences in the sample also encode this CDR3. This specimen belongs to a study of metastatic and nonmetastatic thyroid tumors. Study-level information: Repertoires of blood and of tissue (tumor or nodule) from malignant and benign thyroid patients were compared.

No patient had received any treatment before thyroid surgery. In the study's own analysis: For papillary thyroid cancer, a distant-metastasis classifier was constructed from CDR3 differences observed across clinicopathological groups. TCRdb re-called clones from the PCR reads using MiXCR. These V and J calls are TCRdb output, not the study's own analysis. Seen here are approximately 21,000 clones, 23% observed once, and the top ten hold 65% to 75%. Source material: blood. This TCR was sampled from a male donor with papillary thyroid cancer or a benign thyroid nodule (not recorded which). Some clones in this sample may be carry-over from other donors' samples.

The CDR3 reads CARPPRGYGYTF. CDR3 coding DNA: TGTGCTAGACCCCCCAGGGGCTATGGCTACACCTTC. V usage is TRBV7-7 and J usage is TRBJ1-2; D is possibly TRBD1 (6 bases). Germline V lookup: CDR1 SSHAT, CDR2 FNYEAQ (reference sequence). CDR3 length equals 12 residues. The full variable domain, completed using reference TRBV7-7 and TRBJ1-2, is GAGVSQSPRYKVTKRGQDVTLRCDPISSHATLYWYQQALGQGPEFLTYFNYEAQPDKSGLPSDRFSAERPEGSISTLTIQRTEQRDSAMYRCARPPRGYGYTFGSGTRLTVV.